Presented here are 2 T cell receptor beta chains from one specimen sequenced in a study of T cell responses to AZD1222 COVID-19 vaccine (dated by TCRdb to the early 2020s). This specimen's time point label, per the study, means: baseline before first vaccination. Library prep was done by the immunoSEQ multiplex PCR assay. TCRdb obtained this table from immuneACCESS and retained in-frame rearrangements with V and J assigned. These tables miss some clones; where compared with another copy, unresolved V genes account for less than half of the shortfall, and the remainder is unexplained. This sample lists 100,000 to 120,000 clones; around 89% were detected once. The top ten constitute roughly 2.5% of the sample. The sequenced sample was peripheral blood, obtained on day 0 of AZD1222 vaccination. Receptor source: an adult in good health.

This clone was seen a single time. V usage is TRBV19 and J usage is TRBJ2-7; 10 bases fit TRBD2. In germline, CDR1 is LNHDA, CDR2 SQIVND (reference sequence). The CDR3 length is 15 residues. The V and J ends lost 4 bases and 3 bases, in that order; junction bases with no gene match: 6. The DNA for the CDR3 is TGTGCCAGTAGTAAGGGGACTAGCGCCCGCTACGAGCAGTACTTC. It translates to CASSKGTSARYEQYF.

The CDR3 reads CASTPGQVSETQYF. The CDR3, as DNA: TGCGCCAGCACCCCGGGACAGGTATCAGAGACCCAGTACTTC. The chain links TRBV5-1 to TRBJ2-5; TRBD1 agrees at 8 bases. After removal of 6 bases from V and 4 bases from J, the junction contained 8 bases not matched to a gene. In germline, CDR1 is SGHRS, CDR2 YFSETQ. The CDR3 has 14 amino acids.